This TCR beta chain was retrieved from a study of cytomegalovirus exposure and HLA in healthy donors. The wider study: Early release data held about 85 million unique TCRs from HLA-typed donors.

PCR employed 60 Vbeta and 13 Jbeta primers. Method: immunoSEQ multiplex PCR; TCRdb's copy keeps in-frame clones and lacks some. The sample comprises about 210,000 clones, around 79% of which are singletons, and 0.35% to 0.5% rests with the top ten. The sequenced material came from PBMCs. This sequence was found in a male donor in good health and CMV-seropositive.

The CDR3 region has the DNA TGTGCCAGCAGCTTAATGACCCCGGGACAGCGAATTGAAGCTTTCTTT. Translated, it gives CASSLMTPGQRIEAFF. This sequence joins TRBV7-9 and TRBJ1-1; 7 nucleotides align to TRBD1. The trim removed 2 bases at V and 7 bases at J, leaving 13 bases unmatched. Germline loops: CDR1 SEHNR, CDR2 FQNEAQ (reference sequence). The CDR3 is 16 amino acids. Complete variable domain (other parts from reference TRBV7-9 and TRBJ1-1): DTGVSQNPRHKITKRGQNVTFRCDPISEHNRLYWYRQTLGQGPEFLTYFQNEAQLEKSRLLSDRFSAERPKGSFSTLEIQRTEQGDSAMYLCASSLMTPGQRIEAFFGQGTRLTVV.